This TCR beta chain was retrieved from a study of cytomegalovirus exposure and HLA in healthy donors. Study-wide findings and caveats: TRBV6-2, TRBV6-3 and other indistinguishable V segments were excluded.

PCR primers comprised 60 Vbeta and 13 Jbeta primers. Only in-frame clones appear in the TCRdb table, and some are missing; sequencing was by immunoSEQ multiplex PCR. Of 150,000 to 200,000 clones listed, 85% are singletons. With regard to this clone: Its antigen is not known.

The V gene's germline CDR1 is SEHNR and CDR2 FQNEAQ (reference sequence). The V and J ends lost 5 bases and 6 bases, in that order; junction bases with no gene match: 4. There are 15 residues in the CDR3. The sequenced sample was PBMCs. This sequence originates from a young man in good health and CMV-seropositive. V usage is TRBV7-9 and J usage is TRBJ2-1; 13 positions agree with TRBD2. The CDR3 here is CASSPRLAGGNEQFF. CDR3 coding DNA: TGTGCCAGCAGCCCAAGACTAGCGGGAGGCAATGAGCAGTTCTTC.